This T cell receptor beta chain was captured by sequencing in a study of blood T cells in healthy people across ages. The germline V gene encodes CDR1 SGHDN and CDR2 FVKESK. The CDR3 runs to 15 residues. For this clonotype: Its specificity is unknown.

With a J-beta primer mix and a sample-barcoded 5' primer, a second PCR ran about 6 to 11 cycles. TCRdb ran MiXCR on the 5' RACE reads and lists one entry per CDR3 protein. The data hold some 750,000 distinct CDR3 sequences, with 22% observed a single time. Study-wide results and caveats: Donor CMV status, an unknown factor, possibly confounded changes in expanded clonotypes. The fall in TCR beta diversity per million T cells was roughly linear with age.

The TCR comes from a man aged 70 or older in good health. The chain employs TRBV14 and TRBJ2-5; D might be TRBD1 (5 bases). The tail of the sequence fits TRBJ2-7 better, so the J call may be wrong. Sequencing used blood. CDR3 region: CASSQDPTTDREQYF. CDR3 DNA: TGTGCCAGCAGCCAAGATCCTACGACAGATCGCGAGCAGTACTTC.